The present T cell receptor (beta chain) was sequenced within a study of OX40 agonist ivuxolimab in advanced cancers. General notes on the study: Ivuxolimab was an agonistic, fully human IgG2 monoclonal antibody directed against OX40 (CD134), a costimulatory receptor. Intravenous ivuxolimab was administered to patients every 2 weeks at six dose levels: 0.01, 0.1, 0.3, 1.5, 3 and 10 mg/kg. Among the approximately 50 dose-escalation patients, around 19 had hepatocellular carcinoma, approximately 15 melanoma, 9 renal cell carcinoma and 9 head and neck cancer. A male proportion of 75% to 85% and a mean age of approximately 55 years, ranging from 23 to 79, were recorded for the dose-escalation cohort. Prior anti-PD-1, anti-PD-L1 or anti-CTLA-4 therapy was permitted, and 30% to 45% of dose-escalation patients had received checkpoint inhibitors. Partial responses were achieved by three dose-escalation patients, of whom one had hepatocellular carcinoma and two had cutaneous melanoma. Peripheral TCRbeta sequencing was intended to test whether TCR sequence diversity was altered and clonal T-cell expansion was caused by ivuxolimab. The paper reports the monotherapy dose-escalation portion (N of about 54 patients) of the phase I ivuxolimab trial. Study-level results and caveats: Low levels of normalized T-cell clonal expansion were also seen in some patients who did not respond. Which antigens the clonally expanded peripheral T cells were specific for was not determined. On average, CD8+ T cells showed more expanded clones than CD4+ T cells after ivuxolimab. Clonal expansion of both CD4+ and CD8+ blood T cells was observed from baseline to week 6 at doses 0.1 to 3.0 mg/kg. Partial responders in the 0.1-3.0 mg/kg groups had among the lowest normalized peripheral clonal expansion, especially among CD8+ T cells.

V gives up 5 bases and J gives up 3 bases, and the segment between their germline ends measures 14 bases. CDR3 length: 15 amino acids, cysteine to phenylalanine. Just CDR3 DNA is preserved here, 45 bases in frame from base 1. Taken from the germline V gene (reference sequence), the CDR1 and CDR2 loops are WNHNN and SYGVQD. Patients with a history of autoimmune disease or receiving systemic immunosuppression were excluded from the trial. Peripheral blood for TCR sequencing was collected from all dose cohorts at baseline, on cycle 4 day 1, and on cycle 7 day 1. The samples were taken from a phase I, first-in-human, multicenter, open-label dose-escalation trial of ivuxolimab. Adults with locally advanced or metastatic head and neck squamous cell, hepatocellular, melanoma or renal cell carcinoma were enrolled in the trial. Before TCR sequencing, CD4+ and CD8+ T cells were separately sorted from peripheral blood.

For sequencing of the TCRbeta CDR3 region, genomic DNA was extracted from the sorted cells. The immunoSEQ Assay was used to sequence the TCRbeta CDR3 regions. In TCRdb, the immuneACCESS table is reduced to in-frame sequences with V and J assigned. These tables do not hold every clone; where another copy was compared, an unresolved V gene accounts for under half, and the others remain unexplained. A total of 60,000 or so clones appear in this sample, 84% of them only once. Around 30% of the sample is taken by the ten largest. Of note for this clone: Which antigen it targets is not known. Per-base quality was not reported, and no clone a single base away is much larger than it.

Material: CD4+ or CD8+ T cells sorted from blood, obtained in a trial of the OX40 agonist ivuxolimab. The rearrangement combines TRBV10-1 with TRBJ1-5, with the D segment identity uncertain. The TCR comes from an adult with an advanced solid tumor such as melanoma, head and neck, liver or kidney cancer. The nucleotides are TGCGCCAGCAGTTCCACCCGTCCCCACAATCAGCCCCAGCATTTT. Its translation is CASSSTRPHNQPQHF.